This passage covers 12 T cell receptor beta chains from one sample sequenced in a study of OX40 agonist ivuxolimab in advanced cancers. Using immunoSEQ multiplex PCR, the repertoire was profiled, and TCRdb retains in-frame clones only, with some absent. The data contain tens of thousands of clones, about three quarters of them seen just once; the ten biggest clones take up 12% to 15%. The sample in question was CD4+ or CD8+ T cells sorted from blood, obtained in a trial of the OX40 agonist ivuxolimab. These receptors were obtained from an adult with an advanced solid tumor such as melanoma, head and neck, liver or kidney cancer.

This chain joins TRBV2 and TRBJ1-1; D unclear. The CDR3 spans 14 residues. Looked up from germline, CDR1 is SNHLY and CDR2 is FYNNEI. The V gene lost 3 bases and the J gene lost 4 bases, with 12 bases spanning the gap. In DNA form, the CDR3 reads TGTGCCAGCAGTGAGGCGCAGGTCAGCACTGAAGCTTTCTTT. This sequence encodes CASSEAQVSTEAFF.

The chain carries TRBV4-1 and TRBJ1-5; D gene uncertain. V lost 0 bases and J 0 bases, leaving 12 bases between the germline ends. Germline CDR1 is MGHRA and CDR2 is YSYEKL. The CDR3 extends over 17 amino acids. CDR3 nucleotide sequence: TGCGCCAGCAGCCAAGATCCCCCTGGCAATAGCAATCAGCCCCAGCATTTT. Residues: CASSQDPPGNSNQPQHF.

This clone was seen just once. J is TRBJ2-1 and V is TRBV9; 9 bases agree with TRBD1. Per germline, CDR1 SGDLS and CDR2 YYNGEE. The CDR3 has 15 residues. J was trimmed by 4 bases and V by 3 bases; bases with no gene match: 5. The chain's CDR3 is CASSGLTGGYNEQFF. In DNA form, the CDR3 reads TGTGCCAGCAGCGGGCTGACAGGGGGTTACAATGAGCAGTTCTTC.

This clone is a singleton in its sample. The chain's CDR3 is CASSEFGTTAYNEQFF. The CDR3 nucleotides read TGTGCCAGCAGTGAATTTGGGACTACCGCCTACAATGAGCAGTTCTTC. This sequence joins TRBV6-1 and TRBJ2-1; TRBD2 agrees at 7 bases. The germline gives CDR1 MNHNS, CDR2 SASEGT. The CDR3 is 16 amino acids. J was trimmed by 2 bases and V by 2 bases; bases with no gene match: 6.

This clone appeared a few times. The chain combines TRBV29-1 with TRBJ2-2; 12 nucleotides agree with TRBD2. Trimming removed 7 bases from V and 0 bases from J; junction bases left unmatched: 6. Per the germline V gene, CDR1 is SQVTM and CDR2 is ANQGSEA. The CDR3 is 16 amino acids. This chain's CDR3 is CSASLAGGTNTGELFF. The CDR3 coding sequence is TGCAGCGCCTCACTAGCGGGGGGTACGAACACCGGGGAGCTGTTTTTT.

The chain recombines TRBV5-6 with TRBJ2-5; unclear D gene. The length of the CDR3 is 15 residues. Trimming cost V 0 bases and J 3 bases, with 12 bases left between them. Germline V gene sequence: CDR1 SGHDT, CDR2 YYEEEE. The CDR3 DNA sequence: TGTGCCAGCAGCTTGGCCAGACAAGGCAAAGAGACCCAGTACTTC. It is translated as CASSLARQGKETQYF.

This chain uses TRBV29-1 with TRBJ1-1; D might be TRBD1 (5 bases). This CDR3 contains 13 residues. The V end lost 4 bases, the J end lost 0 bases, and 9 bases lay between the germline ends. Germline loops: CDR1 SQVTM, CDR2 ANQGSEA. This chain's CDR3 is CSVVQGMNTEAFF. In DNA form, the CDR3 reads TGCAGCGTTGTCCAGGGAATGAACACTGAAGCTTTCTTT.

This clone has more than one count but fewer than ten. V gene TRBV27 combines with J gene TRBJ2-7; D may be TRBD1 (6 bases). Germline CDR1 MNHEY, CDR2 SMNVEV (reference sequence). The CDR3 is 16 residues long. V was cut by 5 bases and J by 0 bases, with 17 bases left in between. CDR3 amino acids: CASSPSTGYLSYEQYF. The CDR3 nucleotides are TGTGCCAGCAGTCCCAGCACAGGGTACCTCTCCTACGAGCAGTACTTC.

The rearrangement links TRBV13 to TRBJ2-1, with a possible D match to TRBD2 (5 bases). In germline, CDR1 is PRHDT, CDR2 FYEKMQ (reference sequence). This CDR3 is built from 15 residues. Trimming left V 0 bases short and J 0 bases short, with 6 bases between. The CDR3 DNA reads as TGTGCCAGCAGCTTAGGGGGGAGCTCCTACAATGAGCAGTTCTTC. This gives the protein CASSLGGSSYNEQFF.

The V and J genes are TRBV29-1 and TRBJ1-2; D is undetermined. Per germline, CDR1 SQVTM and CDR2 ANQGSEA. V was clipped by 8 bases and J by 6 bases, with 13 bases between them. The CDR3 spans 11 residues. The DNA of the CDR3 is TGCAGCCTCGGGGAGGAGGATGGCTACACCTTC. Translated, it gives CSLGEEDGYTF. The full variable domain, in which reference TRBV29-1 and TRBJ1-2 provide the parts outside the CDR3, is SAVISQKPSRDICQRGTSLTIQCQVDSQVTMMFWYRQQPGQSLTLIATANQGSEATYESGFVIDKFPISRPNLTFSTLTVSNMSPEDSSIYLCSLGEEDGYTFGSGTRLTVV.

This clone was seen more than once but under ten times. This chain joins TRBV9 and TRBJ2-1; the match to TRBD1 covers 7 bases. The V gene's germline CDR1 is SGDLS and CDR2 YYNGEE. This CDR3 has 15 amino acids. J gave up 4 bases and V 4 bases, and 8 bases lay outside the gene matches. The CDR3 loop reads CASSLEAGGYNEQFF. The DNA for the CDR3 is TGTGCCAGCAGCCTGGAGGCAGGGGGTTACAATGAGCAGTTCTTC.

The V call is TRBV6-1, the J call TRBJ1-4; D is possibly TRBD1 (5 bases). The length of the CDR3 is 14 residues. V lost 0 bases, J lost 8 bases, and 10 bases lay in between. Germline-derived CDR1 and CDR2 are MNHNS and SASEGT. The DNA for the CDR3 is TGTGCCAGCAGTGAAGCTCAGGGCTCAGAAAAACTGTTTTTT. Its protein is CASSEAQGSEKLFF.